The 2 T cell receptor beta chains reported below all come from one sample, sequenced in a study of cytomegalovirus exposure and HLA in healthy donors. 13 Jbeta primers and 60 Vbeta primers were used for the PCR. Sequencing was performed with immunoSEQ multiplex PCR; in TCRdb, only in-frame clones are kept and a portion is missing. The sample consists of approximately 140,000 clones, about 73% of them appearing once. The sequenced material came from PBMCs. These receptors came from a man in his forties in good health and CMV-seropositive.

J is TRBJ2-2 and V is TRBV7-2, with 8 bases fitting TRBD1. Germline V gene sequence: CDR1 SGHTA, CDR2 FQGNSA. Trimming removed 4 bases from V and 7 bases from J; junction bases left unmatched: 5. The CDR3 consists of 14 residues. This chain's CDR3 is CASSSRQGNGELFF. The CDR3 DNA reads as TGTGCCAGCAGCTCCCGACAGGGGAACGGGGAGCTGTTTTTT.

The chain joins TRBV5-1 to TRBJ2-4; D is ambiguous. The CDR3 sequence is 12 residues long. V dropped 0 bases and J dropped 7 bases, with 5 bases sitting between them. CDR1 is SGHRS, CDR2 YFSETQ, per germline. CDR3 nucleotide sequence: TGCGCCAGCAGCTTGGACCAGAACATTCAGTACTTC. Protein: CASSLDQNIQYF. The full variable domain, with the rest looked up from reference TRBV5-1 and TRBJ2-4, is KAGVTQTPRYLIKTRGQQVTLSCSPISGHRSVSWYQQTPGQGLQFLFEYFSETQRNKGNFPGRFSGRQFSNSRSEMNVSTLELGDSALYLCASSLDQNIQYFGAGTRLSVL.